Below are 26 T cell receptor beta chains sequenced from a single sample in a study of early T cells in non-severe SARS-CoV-2 infection. Via MiXCR, TCRdb re-called the 5' RACE reads, giving one row per CDR3 protein. The sample consists of about 45,000 distinct CDR3 sequences, around 10% of them appearing once. Source material: whole blood. All receptors come from an adult who was a healthcare worker with PCR-confirmed SARS-CoV-2 infection or an uninfected control (not recorded which).

This clonotype was detected only a few times. The genes are TRBV29-1 and TRBJ2-2, with D uncertain. The CDR3 totals 11 residues. The germline V gene encodes CDR1 SQVTM and CDR2 ANQGSEA. V was cut by 8 bases and J by 6 bases, with 10 bases left in between. As DNA, the CDR3 is TGCAGCCAGGCCTCTGCCGGGGAGCTGTTTTTT. The encoded protein is CSQASAGELFF.

This clonotype appeared many times. The chain links TRBV24-1 to TRBJ1-1; no clear D. CDR3 length: 13 residues. Deletions cut 4 bases from V and 1 base from J, with 6 bases between. Germline V gene lookup returns CDR1 KGHDR and CDR2 SFDVKD. CDR3 DNA: TGTGCCACCAGTGAAATGGAGAACACTGAAGCTTTCTTT. Its translation is CATSEMENTEAFF.

This clonotype turned up a few times. The V gene is TRBV20-1, the J gene TRBJ2-7, with 7 bases that match TRBD1. V shed 3 bases and J 10 bases; nucleotides not matched to a gene: 6. Germline CDR1 and CDR2: DFQATT and SNEGSKA (reference sequence). This CDR3 contains 11 residues. The CDR3 DNA reads as TGCAGTGCTAGTGAGGGGGCCGGACAGTACTTC. It encodes CSASEGAGQYF.

This clonotype appeared many times. The V call is TRBV28, the J call TRBJ1-1; D remains ambiguous. Germline V CDR1 and CDR2: MDHEN, SYDVKM. V was cut by 5 bases and J by 2 bases, with 24 bases left in between. CDR3 length: 18 amino acids. The CDR3 coding sequence is TGTGCCAGCAGTCCCCCCGGAGAACGGGGAGGAAGAAACACTGAAGCTTTCTTT. Its translation is CASSPPGERGGRNTEAFF.

This clonotype showed up many times. The chain employs TRBV6-2 or TRBV6-3 and TRBJ2-7; the D gene is possibly TRBD2 (5 bases). CDR3 length: 16 amino acids. The V gene's germline CDR1 is MNHEY and CDR2 SVGEGT. The ends were cut back, 6 bases at V and 4 bases at J, with 22 bases in the middle. The CDR3 DNA sequence: TGTGCCAGCAGCAGACATCTAGCTGGGATCCCGTACGAGCAGTACTTC. Translated: CASSRHLAGIPYEQYF.

This chain links TRBV6-2 or TRBV6-3 with TRBJ2-6; D is possibly TRBD2 (6 bases). V lost 6 bases and J 0 bases, leaving 12 bases between the germline ends. The CDR3 covers 16 residues. In germline, CDR1 is MNHEY, CDR2 SVGEGT. DNA of the CDR3: TGTGCCAGCAGACCGCGGGGTAGCTCTGGGGCCAACGTCCTGACTTTC. Amino acids: CASRPRGSSGANVLTF.

This clonotype was detected ten times or more. J is TRBJ1-5 and V is TRBV6-5, with D hard to call. This CDR3 is 15 amino acids long. The V and J ends lost 4 bases and 2 bases respectively, with 12 bases between them. From germline, CDR1 is MNHEY and CDR2 SVGAGI. The CDR3 bases are TGTGCCAGCAGTTTTGCAGGACCCGGCAATCAGCCCCAGCATTTT. It translates to CASSFAGPGNQPQHF.

The sample holds many counts of this clonotype. This chain links TRBV20-1 with TRBJ2-1, with no clear D. The CDR3 totals 15 residues. Germline V gene lookup returns CDR1 DFQATT and CDR2 SNEGSKA (reference sequence). Trimming cost V 5 bases and J 0 bases, with 14 bases left between them. The CDR3 here is CSAPPDVSSYNEQFF. CDR3 bases: TGCAGTGCTCCACCTGACGTGAGCTCCTACAATGAGCAGTTCTTC.

This clonotype showed up many times. The chain joins TRBV19 to TRBJ1-5; possible D gene TRBD1, 6 bases. V dropped 5 bases and J dropped 0 bases, with 14 bases sitting between them. The V gene's germline CDR1 is LNHDA and CDR2 SQIVND (reference sequence). The length of the CDR3 is 16 residues. The CDR3 DNA reads TGTGCCAGTAGTCCTGGACAGATCCTTAGCAATCAGCCCCAGCATTTT. It is translated as CASSPGQILSNQPQHF.

This clonotype was counted many times. The chain employs TRBV7-2 and TRBJ2-5; 9 bases line up with TRBD2. This CDR3 has 15 residues. From germline, CDR1 is SGHTA and CDR2 FQGNSA. Trimming at V came to 1 base and at J to 5 bases, leaving 5 bases not matched to a gene. The CDR3 sequence is CASSLVAGDRETQYF. In DNA, the CDR3 is TGTGCCAGCAGCTTAGTAGCGGGAGATCGCGAGACCCAGTACTTC.

This clonotype has a count of ten or more. V and J are TRBV28 and TRBJ2-7; TRBD1 aligns across 9 bases. Trimming at V came to 8 bases and at J to 0 bases, leaving 8 bases not matched to a gene. Germline loops: CDR1 MDHEN, CDR2 SYDVKM. The CDR3 totals 15 residues. The CDR3 DNA reads TGTGCCAGCCTTTCCCCGGGACAGGGCTCCTACGAGCAGTACTTC. This sequence encodes CASLSPGQGSYEQYF.

This clonotype was recorded at least ten times. The chain links TRBV12-3 or TRBV12-4 to TRBJ2-4; the match to TRBD1 covers 10 bases. V was clipped by 8 bases and J by 8 bases; unmatched bases: 3. CDR3 length: 12 amino acids. The CDR3 nucleotides are TGTGCCAGCGGACAGGGGGGTGACATTCAGTACTTC. Translated, it gives CASGQGGDIQYF.

This clonotype was recorded a few times. As DNA, the CDR3 is TGTGCCAGCAGTTACGGCGGCAGGCTAAGGCGGAACACTGAAGCTTTCTTT. Translating gives CASSYGGRLRRNTEAFF. This sequence joins TRBV6-5 and TRBJ1-1; D uncertain. There are 17 residues in the CDR3. V dropped 2 bases and J dropped 1 base, with 17 bases sitting between them. CDR1 MNHEY and CDR2 SVGAGI come from the germline V gene.

This clonotype was seen a handful of times. This chain joins TRBV11-3 and TRBJ2-1; 16 bases are a match to TRBD2. Unmatched junction bases numbered 6, after V lost 5 bases and J lost 8 bases. This CDR3 spans 16 amino acids. Germline V gives CDR1 SGHNT, CDR2 YENEEA. In DNA form, the CDR3 reads TGTGCCAGCAGCCCAGCCGGGACTAGCGGGAGGGATGAGCAGTTCTTC. Translated, it gives CASSPAGTSGRDEQFF.

This clonotype was seen at least ten times. V and J are TRBV15 and TRBJ2-1; 11 bases are a match to TRBD2. Unmatched junction bases numbered 10, after V lost 2 bases and J lost 7 bases. From germline, CDR1 is LNHNV and CDR2 YYDKDF (reference sequence). The length of the CDR3 is 17 residues. Here the CDR3 DNA reads TGTGCCACCAGCAGATTGACACTAGCGGGAGATCCGAATGAGCAGTTCTTC. It yields the protein CATSRLTLAGDPNEQFF.

The V call is TRBV29-1, the J call TRBJ2-2; D not certain. The CDR3 totals 14 residues. V was pared by 7 bases and J by 5 bases, with 17 bases between. Germline CDR1 is SQVTM and CDR2 is ANQGSEA. CDR3 DNA sequence: TGCAGCGCAAGGGAAGGGTCACGGACCGGGGAGCTGTTTTTT. This encodes CSAREGSRTGELFF.

The rearrangement joins TRBV5-1 to TRBJ2-7; D gene ambiguous. The germline V gene encodes CDR1 SGHRS and CDR2 YFSETQ. CDR3 length: 14 residues. The germline V and J ends were trimmed by 0 bases and 4 bases, with 11 bases remaining between them. The CDR3 DNA is TGCGCCAGCAGCTTGGGGTCAGGTGGTTACGAGCAGTACTTC. This codes for CASSLGSGGYEQYF.

This clonotype has only a few counts. The chain has TRBV7-3 and TRBJ2-1, with 7 bases aligning to TRBD2. Trimming at V came to 6 bases and at J to 9 bases, leaving 5 bases not matched to a gene. This CDR3 contains 12 residues. Germline V lookup: CDR1 SGHTA, CDR2 FQGTGA. CDR3 nucleotides: TGTGCCAGCAGTCGGGACTACTCTGAGCAGTTCTTC. It encodes CASSRDYSEQFF.

This clonotype has ten or more counts. The gene calls are TRBV12-2 and TRBJ1-1; the table's D gene call, TRBD1, was not cross checked with the DNA. TRBV12-2 is annotated as a pseudogene. The CDR3 sequence is 14 residues long. The chain's CDR3 is CASRLDRGRTEAFF. The CDR3, as DNA: TGTGCAAGTCGCTTGGACAGGGGGCGAACTGAAGCTTTCTTT.

This clonotype was recorded at least ten times. The rearrangement joins TRBV12-3 or TRBV12-4 to TRBJ2-7; TRBD2 agrees at 10 bases. With V trimmed by 7 bases and J by 4 bases, 7 bases remained unmatched. This CDR3 comprises 14 residues. CDR3 in DNA: TGTGCCAGCACGGGTAGCGGGAGGAGGTACGAGCAGTACTTC. It encodes CASTGSGRRYEQYF.

In its sample, this clonotype was seen a few times. The CDR3 coding sequence is TGTGCCAGCAGTTACGGGACGGCTAACTATGGCTACACCTTC. This sequence encodes CASSYGTANYGYTF. The chain links TRBV6-6 to TRBJ1-2; a weak D match, TRBD1 (5 bases). This CDR3 has 14 residues. Germline CDR1 is MNHNY and CDR2 is SVGAGI (reference sequence). The V end lost 2 bases, the J end lost 0 bases, and 7 bases lay between the germline ends.

This clonotype was seen a single time. This chain uses TRBV3-1 with TRBJ2-4, with 11 bases that match TRBD2. Germline V lookup: CDR1 LGHDT, CDR2 YNNKEL (reference sequence). The J segment lost 1 base and the V segment lost 10 bases, leaving 12 bases of the junction unmatched. CDR3 length equals 17 residues. The CDR3 DNA is TGTGCCACCACGGGGACTAGCGGAGGGGGGGCCAAAAACATTCAGTACTTC. Translation gives CATTGTSGGGAKNIQYF.

This clonotype appeared many times. The chain carries TRBV18 and TRBJ2-2, with 8 nucleotides matching TRBD1. Unmatched junction bases numbered 1, after V lost 4 bases and J lost 0 bases. Germline-derived CDR1 and CDR2 are KGHSH and LQKENI. The CDR3 consists of 15 residues. The CDR3 sequence is CASSQDRANTGELFF. Here the CDR3 DNA reads TGTGCCAGCTCACAGGACAGGGCGAACACCGGGGAGCTGTTTTTT.

This clonotype was counted at least ten times. V and J are TRBV29-1 and TRBJ1-4; no definite D call. Germline values: CDR1 SQVTM, CDR2 ANQGSEA. The CDR3 sequence is 12 residues long. V was pared by 6 bases and J by 8 bases, with 13 bases between. The DNA for the CDR3 is TGCAGCGTCAGACCCTCAAACGAAAAACTGTTTTTT. Its translation is CSVRPSNEKLFF.

At least ten counts were recorded for this clonotype. This chain uses TRBV7-2 with TRBJ2-6, with a tentative D call TRBD2 (6 bases). This CDR3 region has 16 residues. Germline V gene lookup returns CDR1 SGHTA and CDR2 FQGNSA. V was trimmed by 4 bases and J by 4 bases, leaving 14 bases between them. This CDR3 is CASSWAGIGGANVLTF. For the CDR3, the DNA is TGTGCCAGCAGCTGGGCGGGGATAGGCGGGGCCAACGTCCTGACTTTC.

This clonotype was counted at least ten times. The V and J genes are TRBV28 and TRBJ2-7; D remains ambiguous. The length of the CDR3 is 12 residues. Germline V gene lookup returns CDR1 MDHEN and CDR2 SYDVKM. V was shortened by 5 bases and J by 5 bases, with 10 bases between the two germline ends. The CDR3 DNA sequence: TGTGCCAGCAGTACCTCCGGCCACGAGCAGTACTTC. This translates into CASSTSGHEQYF.